This T cell receptor (beta chain) originates from a study of T cells in Graves' hyperthyroidism and ophthalmopathy. Regions amplified from RNA transcripts were the TCR beta CDR3 regions. In the first-round RT-PCR of the TCR CDR3, the HTBI primer set was used. TCRdb reanalysed the multiplex PCR reads using MiXCR and keeps one entry per CDR3 protein. Counted here are over 120,000 distinct CDR3 sequences, around 21% occurring once; the ten biggest clones make up roughly 73%. On this clonotype itself: One base away lies a much larger clone, so this may be a sequencing read error.

Blood was sampled at initial diagnosis of hyperthyroidism, prior to onset of any ophthalmopathy symptoms. The PBMCs were sourced from fresh peripheral blood (about 9.6 ml). The CDR3 runs to 16 residues. In germline, CDR1 is SEHNR, CDR2 FQNEAQ (reference sequence). Input material: blood. The chain recombines TRBV7-9 with TRBJ1-2; D uncertain. This clonotype was obtained from a woman aged 45-65 years with Graves' hyperthyroidism that later progressed to Graves' ophthalmopathy. CDR3 protein: CASGDRSSGKDYGYAF. The CDR3 coding sequence is TGTGCCAGCGGCGACCGCAGCTCGGGCAAAGACTATGGCTACGCCTTC.